Each of the 26 T cell receptor beta chains below was sequenced from the same sample in a study of shared clonotypes between healthy human individuals. Some clones are missing from TCRdb's copy, which holds only in-frame ones; the method was immunoSEQ multiplex PCR. The data contain some 1.1 million clones, roughly 77% of them singletons. Sequencing was done on a sample of memory CD4+ T cells from PBMCs. Noted subset: CD45RA-negative fraction. All receptors derive from a man between 18 and 35 years old in good health. Some clones in this sample may be carry-over from other donors' samples.

Details on this clone: With a much larger clone just one base away, this may be a read error. Other DNA variants within this sample encode the same CDR3. The chain combines TRBV27 with TRBJ2-5, with a tentative D call TRBD1 (5 bases). Near its end, the DNA agrees better with TRBJ2-7, so the J call may be wrong. Looked up from germline, CDR1 is MNHEY and CDR2 is SMNVEV (reference sequence). This CDR3 comprises 12 residues. As DNA, the CDR3 is TGTGCCAGCAGTGGTGGGGCTTACGAGCAGTACTTC. This sequence encodes CASSGGAYEQYF.

The table lists this clone with a few counts. CDR3 nucleotide sequence: TGTGCCAGCAGTGAGGAAATTGACCAGCCCCAGCATTTT. Translation gives CASSEEIDQPQHF. The V gene is TRBV6-4, the J gene TRBJ1-5, with D unresolved. The CDR3 is 13 amino acids. Germline CDR1 and CDR2: MRHNA and SNTAGT. V dropped 3 bases and J dropped 7 bases, with 10 bases sitting between them.

The CDR3 here is CASGDSSYNSPLHF. The CDR3 nucleotides read TGTGCCAGCGGCGATAGCTCCTATAATTCACCCCTCCACTTT. The chain uses TRBV2 and TRBJ1-6, with unresolved D. V shed 8 bases and J shed 0 bases, with 8 bases lying between them. CDR3 length: 14 amino acids. The V gene's germline CDR1 is SNHLY and CDR2 FYNNEI. The full variable domain, completed using reference TRBV2 and TRBJ1-6, is EPEVTQTPSHQVTQMGQEVILRCVPISNHLYFYWYRQILGQKVEFLVSFYNNEISEKSEIFDDQFSVERPDGSNFTLKIRSTKLEDSAMYFCASGDSSYNSPLHFGNGTRLTVT.

Remarks on this clone: This same CDR3 is encoded by further DNA sequences in the sample. This chain connects TRBV5-1 to TRBJ2-3; TRBD2 agrees at 9 bases. From germline, CDR1 is SGHRS and CDR2 YFSETQ. The V gene end was trimmed by 4 bases and the J gene end by 6 bases; junction bases not matched to a gene: 6. The CDR3 has 14 residues. In DNA form, the CDR3 reads TGCGCCAGCAGCCCCGGACTAGCGACGGATACGCAGTATTTT. Translating it yields CASSPGLATDTQYF.

In this sample, this clone turned up a few times. The chain couples TRBV6-1 to TRBJ2-7; 8 bases align to TRBD1. With 5 bases clipped from V and 6 bases from J, the junction kept 3 bases outside the gene matches. The CDR3 spans 12 residues. The germline gives CDR1 MNHNS, CDR2 SASEGT. CDR3: CASSPTGVEQYF. Written as DNA, the CDR3 is TGTGCCAGCAGTCCGACAGGGGTCGAGCAGTACTTC.

This clone was seen a single time. The rearrangement uses TRBV18 and TRBJ2-7, with D maybe TRBD1 (6 bases). CDR3 size: 12 residues. V shed 2 bases and J shed 8 bases, with 10 bases lying between them. The germline CDR1 and CDR2 sequences are KGHSH and LQKENI. The CDR3 DNA reads as TGTGCCAGCTCACCAGACCAGGGGAAGCAGTACTTC. Translating it yields CASSPDQGKQYF.

This clone was counted between two and nine times. The rearrangement links TRBV14 to TRBJ2-7; 7 nucleotides align to TRBD1. Looked up from germline, CDR1 is SGHDN and CDR2 is FVKESK. Trimming removed 3 bases from V and 3 bases from J; junction bases left unmatched: 8. The CDR3 is 15 residues long. CDR3 region: CASSHATGKVYEQYF. For the CDR3, the DNA is TGTGCCAGCAGCCACGCGACAGGGAAGGTCTACGAGCAGTACTTC.

The chain couples TRBV9 to TRBJ2-3; no firm D call. The V gene's germline CDR1 is SGDLS and CDR2 YYNGEE. The CDR3 contains 15 residues. Trimming removed 0 bases from V and 3 bases from J, with 11 bases in between. DNA for the CDR3: TGTGCCAGCAGCGTAGGGGCTAGGAGTACAGATACGCAGTATTTT. Protein sequence: CASSVGARSTDTQYF.

This clone has at least ten counts. J is TRBJ2-7 and V is TRBV7-8; TRBD2 matches 7 bases. This CDR3 comprises 17 residues. Germline values: CDR1 SGHVS, CDR2 FQNEAQ. After removal of 5 bases from V and 0 bases from J, the junction contained 13 bases not matched to a gene. CDR3: CASSTQSGTGSSYEQYF. The DNA of the CDR3 is TGTGCCAGCAGCACACAAAGCGGGACGGGCAGCTCCTACGAGCAGTACTTC.

The chain employs TRBV28 and TRBJ1-3, with D possibly TRBD1 on 5 matching bases. In germline, CDR1 is MDHEN, CDR2 SYDVKM. Deletions cut 3 bases from V and 2 bases from J, with 11 bases between. The length of the CDR3 is 15 residues. This chain's CDR3 is CASSFVGATGNTIYF. The CDR3 DNA sequence: TGTGCCAGCAGTTTCGTAGGGGCAACTGGAAACACCATATATTTT.

The V gene is TRBV9, the J gene TRBJ1-2; D uncertain. Per germline, CDR1 SGDLS and CDR2 YYNGEE. The CDR3 extends over 14 amino acids. The ends were cut back, 0 bases at V and 7 bases at J, with 13 bases in the middle. The CDR3 DNA follows: TGTGCCAGCAGCGTAGCTGATAGTCTCTCTGGCTACACCTTC. Its translation is CASSVADSLSGYTF.

V is TRBV6-1 and J is TRBJ2-7; 7 nucleotides match TRBD2. V was clipped by 4 bases and J by 6 bases; unmatched bases: 6. The CDR3 length is 13 residues. CDR1 is MNHNS, CDR2 SASEGT, per germline. CDR3 amino acids: CASSAGLDGEQYF. The CDR3 nucleotides read TGTGCCAGCAGTGCAGGACTAGATGGCGAGCAGTACTTC.

Comment on this clone: Within the sample, other DNA sequences also encode this same CDR3. The chain links TRBV28 to TRBJ2-2; D is possibly TRBD1 (6 bases). The V gene's germline CDR1 is MDHEN and CDR2 SYDVKM. V was trimmed by 3 bases and J by 5 bases, leaving 13 bases between them. This CDR3 comprises 15 residues. CDR3 DNA: TGTGCCAGCAGTTTTTTGCGCAGGGGAACCGGGGAGCTGTTTTTT. It codes for CASSFLRRGTGELFF. Combining the CDR3 with reference TRBV28 and TRBJ2-2 gives the whole variable domain DVKVTQSSRYLVKRTGEKVFLECVQDMDHENMFWYRQDPGLGLRLIYFSYDVKMKEKGDIPEGYSVSREKKERFSLILESASTNQTSMYLCASSFLRRGTGELFFGEGSRLTVL.

This chain connects TRBV4-1 to TRBJ2-1; 9 bases match TRBD1. Germline V gene data show CDR1 as MGHRA and CDR2 as YSYEKL. The V and J ends lost 1 base and 6 bases, in that order; junction bases with no gene match: 4. This CDR3 has 15 amino acids. In DNA, the CDR3 is TGCGCCAGCAGCCAAGGGGGACAGGGACGCAATGAGCAGTTCTTC. It codes for CASSQGGQGRNEQFF.

The chain joins TRBV4-1 to TRBJ2-6; D gene ambiguous. The germline V and J ends were trimmed by 7 bases and 4 bases, with 8 bases remaining between them. The CDR3 contains 13 residues. The germline V gene encodes CDR1 MGHRA and CDR2 YSYEKL. As DNA, the CDR3 is TGCGCCAGCAAGCAATCAGGGGCCAACGTCCTGACTTTC. This gives the protein CASKQSGANVLTF.

This rearrangement joins TRBV5-4 to TRBJ1-3; TRBD1 aligns across 9 bases. The CDR3 sequence is 16 residues long. Germline V gene data show CDR1 as SGHNT and CDR2 as YYREEE (reference sequence). After removal of 4 bases from V and 3 bases from J, the junction contained 8 bases not matched to a gene. CDR3 DNA: TGTGCCAGCAGCCTTACAGGGGGCAACTTTGGAAACACCATATATTTT. Protein product: CASSLTGGNFGNTIYF.

The chain links TRBV7-2 to TRBJ2-1; D might be TRBD2 (7 bases). Germline CDR1 is SGHTA and CDR2 is FQGNSA. CDR3 length equals 15 residues. Trimming removed 2 bases at V and 5 bases at J, with 13 bases between. CDR3 in amino acids: CASSLRGGRNNEQFF. DNA for the CDR3: TGTGCCAGCAGCTTAAGGGGGGGTAGAAACAATGAGCAGTTCTTC. Using reference TRBV7-2 and TRBJ2-1 for the parts outside the CDR3, the full variable domain is GAGVSQSPSNKVTEKGKDVELRCDPISGHTALYWYRQSLGQGLEFLIYFQGNSAPDKSGLPSDRFSAERTGGSVSTLTIQRTQQEDSAVYLCASSLRGGRNNEQFFGPGTRLTVL.

This clone was observed at least ten times. The V call is TRBV7-2, the J call TRBJ2-7, with D maybe TRBD2 (5 bases). The CDR3 runs to 16 residues. V was cut by 1 base and J by 0 bases, with 13 bases left in between. Germline V CDR1 and CDR2: SGHTA, FQGNSA. CDR3: CASSLVAQRHSYEQYF. The CDR3 DNA follows: TGTGCCAGCAGCTTAGTTGCACAGCGGCACTCCTACGAGCAGTACTTC.

The gene calls are TRBV9 and TRBJ2-3; 8 bases line up with TRBD2. Germline assignment: CDR1 SGDLS and CDR2 YYNGEE. Trimming at V came to 4 bases and at J to 5 bases, leaving 9 bases not matched to a gene. The CDR3 covers 15 residues. Here the CDR3 reads CASSPRGLAGDTQYF. DNA for the CDR3: TGTGCCAGCAGCCCCAGAGGCCTAGCGGGAGATACGCAGTATTTT. Based on the CDR3 plus reference TRBV9 and TRBJ2-3, the full variable domain is DSGVTQTPKHLITATGQRVTLRCSPRSGDLSVYWYQQSLDQGLQFLIQYYNGEERAKGNILERFSAQQFPDLHSELNLSSLELGDSALYFCASSPRGLAGDTQYFGPGTRLTVL.

As concerns this clone: This may come from a read error, since a much larger clone is one base off. The chain carries TRBV14 and TRBJ1-5; possible D gene TRBD1, 6 bases. The CDR3 covers 13 residues. V was shortened by 4 bases and J by 2 bases, with 6 bases between the two germline ends. Germline CDR1 reads SGHDN; CDR2 reads FVKESK. The DNA of the CDR3 is TGTGCCAGCAGCCCAGGGGGCAATCAGCCCCAGCATTTT. Amino acid sequence: CASSPGGNQPQHF.

The chain has TRBV6-5 and TRBJ1-5; a weak D match, TRBD1 (5 bases). The CDR3 consists of 15 residues. CDR1 is MNHEY, CDR2 SVGAGI, per germline. Trimming took 0 bases from V and 3 from J, leaving 9 bases between them. CDR3 sequence: CASSYSRGVNQPQHF. The CDR3 bases are TGTGCCAGCAGTTACTCGAGAGGGGTCAATCAGCCCCAGCATTTT.

The gene calls are TRBV10-2 and TRBJ2-2, with 7 nucleotides matching TRBD1. Trimming cost V 6 bases and J 0 bases; bases outside gene matches: 4. CDR1 is WSHSY and CDR2 is SAAADI in the germline V gene. This CDR3 comprises 15 residues. CDR3 nucleotides: TGCGCCAGCAGGAGGGGGACAGCGAACACCGGGGAGCTGTTTTTT. As protein: CASRRGTANTGELFF.

J is TRBJ1-1 and V is TRBV11-2; D is unclear. With 0 bases removed from V and 4 bases from J, the gap between germline ends came to 12 bases. The CDR3 totals 15 residues. Germline V lookup: CDR1 SGHAT, CDR2 FQNNGV. The chain's CDR3 is CASSLEGGLGTEAFF. The CDR3 DNA sequence: TGTGCCAGCAGCTTAGAAGGTGGGCTCGGCACTGAAGCTTTCTTT. Full variable domain (remainder filled in from reference TRBV11-2 and TRBJ1-1): EAGVAQSPRYKIIEKRQSVAFWCNPISGHATLYWYQQILGQGPKLLIQFQNNGVVDDSQLPKDRFSAERLKGVDSTLKIQPAKLEDSAVYLCASSLEGGLGTEAFFGQGTRLTVV.

Comment on this clone: Just one base apart from a much larger clone, this may be a read error. The sample has other DNA sequences that encode this CDR3 too. The CDR3 sequence is CASSGQPNTEAFF. The CDR3 DNA sequence: TGTGCCAGCAGTGGACAGCCGAATACTGAAGCTTTCTTT. This chain connects TRBV2 to TRBJ1-1; D might be TRBD1 (5 bases). V was trimmed by 4 bases and J by 5 bases, leaving 11 bases between them. The CDR3 has 13 amino acids. Germline assignment: CDR1 SNHLY and CDR2 FYNNEI.

V is TRBV6-5 and J is TRBJ1-1, with 8 bases that match TRBD1. This CDR3 comprises 14 residues. V shed 6 bases, J shed 0 bases, and the junction held 3 bases outside the gene matches. Germline V CDR1 and CDR2: MNHEY, SVGAGI. CDR3 nucleotide sequence: TGTGCCAGCAGCCAGGGACAGGTGAACACTGAAGCTTTCTTT. This encodes CASSQGQVNTEAFF.

The gene calls are TRBV28 and TRBJ1-4; D gene ambiguous. Between the trimmed V and J ends, which lost 4 bases and 6 bases, there was a span of 9 bases. CDR3 length: 13 residues. Germline V gives CDR1 MDHEN, CDR2 SYDVKM. The CDR3 region has the DNA TGTGCCAGCAGTTCAGGCGGCTATGAAAAACTGTTTTTT. This codes for CASSSGGYEKLFF.